This TCR beta chain was identified in a study of T-cell memory formation after mild COVID-19. The sample holds many counts of this clonotype. TCRdb independently ran MiXCR on the 5' RACE reads; one entry per CDR3 protein. The table shows 84,000 or so distinct CDR3 sequences, with approximately 13% occurring only once. Per the germline V gene, CDR1 is SGHTA and CDR2 is FQGNSA. The CDR3 is 18 residues long. V dropped 4 bases and J dropped 0; count of bases not matched to a gene: 8. Sequencing was done on a sample of PBMCs or a T cell subset sorted from them (not recorded which). This receptor was taken from an adult woman who had mild COVID-19 (a few samples of this study predate the infection). Cell type and time point are not known. This chain links TRBV7-2 with TRBJ2-3, with 12 bases fitting TRBD2. The CDR3 sequence: CASSYSPLAGGSTDTQYF. CDR3 nucleotides: TGTGCCAGCAGCTATAGCCCGCTAGCGGGGGGGAGCACAGATACGCAGTATTTT.